This T cell receptor (beta chain) was captured by sequencing in a study of cytomegalovirus exposure and HLA in healthy donors. Regarding this clone: Antigen unknown.

60 Vbeta and 13 Jbeta primers were used in PCR. Method: immunoSEQ multiplex PCR; TCRdb's copy keeps in-frame clones and lacks some. The table shows a few hundred thousand clones, with around 83% occurring only once. Healthy people donating bone marrow made up the donors. Donors were ostensibly healthy at sampling, although undocumented immune exposures were probable. Germline-derived CDR1 and CDR2 are SNHLY and FYNNEI. The CDR3 is 11 residues long. Trimming removed 6 bases at V and 3 bases at J, with 5 bases between. Study outcomes and limitations: At a 0.05 false discovery rate, a later analysis found approximately 17,000 TCR beta sequences to be associated with HLA alleles. Both high specificity and high sensitivity reportedly marked the classifier's diagnosis of cytomegalovirus status.

This clonotype was sampled from a girl aged 5 to 17 in good health and CMV-seronegative. The sequenced sample was PBMCs. The rearrangement joins TRBV2 to TRBJ1-1; D unresolved. The CDR3 DNA reads TGTGCCAGCAGCCCGGACACTGAAGCTTTCTTT. It yields the protein CASSPDTEAFF.